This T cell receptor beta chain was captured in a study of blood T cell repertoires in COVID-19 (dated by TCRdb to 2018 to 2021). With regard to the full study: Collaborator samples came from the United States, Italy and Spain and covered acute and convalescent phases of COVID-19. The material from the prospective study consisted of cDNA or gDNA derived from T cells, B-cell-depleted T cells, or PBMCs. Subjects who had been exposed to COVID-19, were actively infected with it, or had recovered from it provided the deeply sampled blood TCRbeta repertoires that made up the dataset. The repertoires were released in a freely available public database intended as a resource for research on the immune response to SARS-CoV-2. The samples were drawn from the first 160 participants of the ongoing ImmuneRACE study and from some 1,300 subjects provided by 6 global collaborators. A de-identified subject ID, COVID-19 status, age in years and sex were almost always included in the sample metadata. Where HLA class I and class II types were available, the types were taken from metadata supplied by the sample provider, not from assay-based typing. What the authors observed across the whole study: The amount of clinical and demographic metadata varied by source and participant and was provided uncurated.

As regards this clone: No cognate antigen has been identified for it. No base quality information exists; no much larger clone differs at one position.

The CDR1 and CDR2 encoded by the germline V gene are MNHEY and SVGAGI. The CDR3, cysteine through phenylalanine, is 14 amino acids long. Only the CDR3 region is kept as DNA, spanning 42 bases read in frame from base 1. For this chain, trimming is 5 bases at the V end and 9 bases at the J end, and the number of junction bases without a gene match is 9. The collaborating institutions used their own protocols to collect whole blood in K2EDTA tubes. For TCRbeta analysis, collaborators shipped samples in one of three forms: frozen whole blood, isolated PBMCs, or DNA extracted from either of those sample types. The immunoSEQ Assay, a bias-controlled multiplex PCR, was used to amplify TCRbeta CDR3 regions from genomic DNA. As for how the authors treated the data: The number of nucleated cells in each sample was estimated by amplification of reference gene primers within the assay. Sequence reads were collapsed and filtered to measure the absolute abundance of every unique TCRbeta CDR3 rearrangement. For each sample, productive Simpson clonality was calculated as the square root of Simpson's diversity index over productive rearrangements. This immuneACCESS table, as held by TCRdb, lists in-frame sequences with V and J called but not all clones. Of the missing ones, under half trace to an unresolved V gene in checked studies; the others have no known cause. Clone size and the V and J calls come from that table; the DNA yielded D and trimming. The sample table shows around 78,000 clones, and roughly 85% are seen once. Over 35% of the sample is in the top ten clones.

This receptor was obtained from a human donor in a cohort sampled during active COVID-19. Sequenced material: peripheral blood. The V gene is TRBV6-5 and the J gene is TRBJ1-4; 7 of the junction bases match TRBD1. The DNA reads TGTGCCAGCAGTAACAGGGGTGAATCGCAAAAACTGTTTTTT. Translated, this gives CASSNRGESQKLFF.